This T cell receptor beta chain is drawn from a study of T cell clones after liver transplantation. Clones were read by immunoSEQ multiplex PCR, and TCRdb kept only the in-frame ones, dropping some. The table has 90,000 to 120,000 clones, approximately 78% seen once. CDR1 is LGHNA and CDR2 is YNFKEQ in the germline V gene. V was clipped by 1 base and J by 11 bases; unmatched bases: 9. The CDR3 sequence is 14 residues long. The chain recombines TRBV4-2 with TRBJ2-3; 7 positions agree with TRBD2. The receptor comes from a human donor who received a liver transplant. Sequences were derived from CD4+ T cells from blood, sampled before liver transplant. The CDR3 region has the DNA TGTGCCAGCAGCCAAGGGCTAGCGGCCCTCCGGCAGTATTTT. The encoded protein is CASSQGLAALRQYF.